These 17 T cell receptor delta chains originate from one sample sequenced in a study of γδ T cells in repeated Plasmodium falciparum infection. TCRdb reanalyzed the multiplex PCR reads using CATT. In the table there are more than 45,000 delta-chain clones, around 1.7% of which are singletons. Gammadelta T cells were flow-sorted from PBMC into Vgamma9/Vdelta2+ and Vdelta2-negative populations for bulk analysis. Sequencing was done on a sample of gamma-delta T cells from blood. Receptor source: a pool of human donors (malaria-infected and uninfected, not separated).

This clone was counted ten times or more. The protein in TCRdb stems from a much larger clone and differs at residue 11 from this DNA's translation, likely a read error; here the protein is translated from the DNA. The rearrangement joins TRDV2 to TRDJ1; D call uncertain. In the absence of a J gene in TCRdb, the DNA was matched to germline to assign it here. This CDR3 spans 17 amino acids. Germline-derived CDR1 and CDR2 are GEAIGNYY and EKD. With 0 bases removed from V and 1 base from J, the gap between germline ends came to 17 bases. CDR3 nucleotide sequence: TGTGCCTGTGACACCGTGGGACAGCCAGACCGCACCGATAAACTCATCTTT. Translating it yields CACDTVGQPDRTDKLIF.

This clone was seen repeatedly, ten times or more. The protein given by TCRdb reflects a much larger clone and differs at residue 15 from this DNA's translation, likely from a read error; the protein shown is the DNA's translation. The rearrangement links TRDV1 to TRDJ1; 10 nucleotides align to TRDD3. TCRdb carries no J gene annotation; the J gene was assigned here by matching the DNA with germline. CDR3 length: 18 residues. Germline values: CDR1 TSWWSYY, CDR2 QGS. The CDR3 sequence: CALGTHLGDKYNTDRLIF. The DNA of the CDR3 is TGTGCTCTTGGGACCCACCTGGGGGATAAGTATAACACCGATAGACTCATCTTT.

This clone came up many times. This likely traces to a read error, being one base from a far larger clone. Distinct nucleotide sequences in the sample also encode this CDR3. This sequence joins TRDV2 and TRDJ1; TRDD3 agrees at 10 bases. Germline lookup yields CDR1 GEAIGNYY and CDR2 EKD. The CDR3 is 17 residues long. The CDR3 region is CACDTVGGYADPDKLIF. The CDR3 coding sequence is TGTGCCTGTGACACCGTAGGGGGATACGCGGATCCCGACAAACTCATCTTT.

This clone was counted ten times or more. The amino acid sequence in TCRdb belongs to a much larger clone and departs from this DNA's translation at residue 4, likely a sequencing read error; the sequence shown is translated from the DNA. The V gene is TRDV1, the J gene TRDJ1; D unclear. CDR1 is TSWWSYY and CDR2 is QGS in the germline V gene. The CDR3 length is 11 residues. DNA for the CDR3: TGTGCTCTTGAGGAAAATCGTAAACTCATCTTT. Amino acids: CALEENRKLIF.

About this clone itself: The protein given by TCRdb reflects a much larger clone and differs at residue 9 from this DNA's translation, likely from a read error; the protein shown is the DNA's translation. The V and J genes are TRDV1 and TRDJ1, with D uncertain. Since TCRdb gives no J gene, matching the DNA to germline was used here to assign it. V lost 2 bases, J lost 10 bases, and 44 bases lay in between. CDR3 length: 23 residues. Germline V gene lookup returns CDR1 TSWWSYY and CDR2 QGS. The CDR3: CALGENHSPWRWTSALSTGRLIF. The CDR3 DNA sequence: TGTGCTCTTGGGGAAAACCATAGCCCCTGGCGGTGGACGAGCGCTCTTTCGACCGGACGACTCATCTTT.

Turning to this clone: TCRdb records a much larger clone's protein for this DNA, with a difference at residue 19 that likely arises from a read error; the protein given is the translation of the DNA. V gene TRDV1 combines with J gene TRDJ2, with 9 positions matching TRDD3. CDR3 size: 24 residues. With 0 bases clipped from V and 6 bases from J, the junction kept 29 bases outside the gene matches. Germline CDR1 and CDR2: TSWWSYY and QGS. This chain's CDR3 is CALGELPHELTNRGIQKLAAQLFF. For the CDR3, the DNA is TGTGCTCTTGGGGAACTTCCTCATGAACTTACCAACCGGGGGATACAAAAGTTGGCAGCACAACTCTTCTTT.

This clone occurred a few times. Given a far larger clone just one base away, this is likely a sequencing read error. Within the sample, other DNA sequences also encode this same CDR3. The V and J genes are TRDV2 and TRDJ1; 8 nucleotides match TRDD3. Germline CDR1 and CDR2: GEAIGNYY and EKD. This CDR3 is 17 amino acids long. J gave up 0 bases and V 5 bases, and 13 bases lay outside the gene matches. CDR3 loop: CACAPFWGKSYTDKLIF. The CDR3 DNA reads as TGTGCCTGTGCTCCTTTCTGGGGGAAATCGTACACCGATAAACTCATCTTT.

Regarding this clone: The protein in TCRdb stems from a much larger clone and differs at residue 9 from this DNA's translation, likely a read error; here the protein is translated from the DNA. The chain uses TRDV2 and TRDJ1; D unresolved. The J gene was not available in TCRdb and was assigned here by matching the DNA to germline segments. Germline CDR1 reads GEAIGNYY; CDR2 reads EKD. The CDR3 totals 14 residues. V lost 3 bases, J lost 3 bases, and 13 bases lay in between. CDR3 residues: CACDFPSLSDKLIF. In nucleotides, the CDR3 is TGTGCCTGTGACTTCCCCTCTCTGTCCGATAAACTCATCTTT.

About this clone itself: Translating this DNA gives a protein that differs at residue 14 from the TCRdb one, which belongs to a much larger clone; a read error is likely, and the protein shown is this translation. The chain joins TRDV2 to TRDJ1; 9 bases match TRDD3. No J segment appears in TCRdb, so it was assigned here by matching the sequence to germline. The CDR3 consists of 20 residues. Trimming removed 0 bases from V and 4 bases from J; junction bases left unmatched: 20. Germline loops: CDR1 GEAIGNYY, CDR2 EKD. The CDR3 loop is CACDTMPSIGDTRRFDKLIF. DNA of the CDR3: TGTGCCTGTGACACCATGCCTAGTATAGGGGATACGCGCAGATTCGATAAACTCATCTTT.

Comments on this clone: The protein in TCRdb stems from a much larger clone and differs at residue 16 from this DNA's translation, likely a read error; here the protein is translated from the DNA. The chain is built from TRDV1 and TRDJ1, with 9 bases aligning to TRDD3. TCRdb carries no J gene annotation; the J gene was assigned here by matching the DNA with germline. CDR1 is TSWWSYY and CDR2 is QGS in the germline V gene. With V trimmed by 1 base and J by 0 bases, 30 bases remained unmatched. CDR3 size: 25 residues. The CDR3 nucleotides are TGTGCTCTTGGGGAACCCCACAGGCTTCCTGTACGTACTGGGGGACACGCCGGGTACACCGATAAACTCATCTTT. Protein: CALGEPHRLPVRTGGHAGYTDKLIF.

Turning to this clone: This is likely an artifact of a read error, given a far larger clone one base away. The same CDR3 also results from other DNA sequences found in this sample. The chain has TRDV1 and TRDJ1; D is ambiguous. Assignment of the J gene here rests on matching the DNA to germline, because TCRdb gives none. This CDR3 has 17 amino acids. Trimming stripped 6 bases from V and 3 bases from J, with 23 bases between. Germline CDR1 reads TSWWSYY; CDR2 reads QGS. The CDR3 sequence: CALGTEGSLRFADKLIF. CDR3 sequence (DNA): TGTGCTCTTGGAACAGAGGGTTCTCTGAGATTCGCCGATAAACTCATCTTT.

Ten or more counts support this clone. It is likely a read error: a sequence one base away is far more abundant. Additional DNA sequences in this sample encode the identical CDR3. CDR3 protein: CALGEILPKHWGLYTDKLIF. CDR3 coding DNA: TGCGCTCTTGGGGAAATCCTTCCTAAGCACTGGGGGCTCTACACCGATAAACTCATCTTT. J is TRDJ1 and V is TRDV1, with D perhaps matching TRDD2 or TRDD3 (8 bases each). The CDR3 runs to 20 residues. Germline loops: CDR1 TSWWSYY, CDR2 QGS.

At least ten counts were recorded for this clone. A much larger clone differs from this one at a single base, so this may be a read error. Other nucleotide sequences in the sample specify the same CDR3. This sequence joins TRDV1 and TRDJ1; 8 positions agree with TRDD3. Per the germline V gene, CDR1 is TSWWSYY and CDR2 is QGS. The CDR3 is made up of 17 amino acids. The CDR3, as DNA: TGCGCTCTTGGGGAGGCGGGGTGGGGGATCCACACCGATAAACTCATCTTT. Residues: CALGEAGWGIHTDKLIF.

With regard to this clone: Only one base separates this from a far larger clonotype, so it likely reflects a read error. Different DNA sequences within this sample yield the same CDR3. CDR3 amino acids: CALGDPELSYPTGEETGKLIF. CDR3 in DNA: TGTGCTCTTGGGGACCCAGAGCTTTCCTACCCTACTGGGGAGGAGACCGGTAAACTCATCTTT. J is TRDJ1 and V is TRDV1; D possibly matches TRDD2 or TRDD3 (7 bases each). TCRdb gives no J gene; it was assigned here by matching the DNA to germline. Germline V gene lookup returns CDR1 TSWWSYY and CDR2 QGS. CDR3 size: 21 residues.

To note about this clone: This sequence is one base from a far larger clone and is likely a read error. Other nucleotide sequences in the sample specify the same CDR3. The genes are TRDV3 and TRDJ1, with TRDD3 matching over 7 bases. The length of the CDR3 is 13 residues. CDR1 is TVYSNPD and CDR2 is GDNSRS in the germline V gene (reference sequence). Trimming cost V 0 bases and J 3 bases; bases outside gene matches: 4. The CDR3 DNA sequence: TGTGCCTTTAGACCGGATACGGCCGATAAACTCATCTTT. Translated, it gives CAFRPDTADKLIF.

This clone was seen only a few times. TCRdb records a much larger clone's protein for this DNA, with a difference at residue 11 that likely arises from a read error; the protein given is the translation of the DNA. This sequence joins TRDV1 and TRDJ1; D may be TRDD2 or TRDD3 (7 bases each). The CDR3 runs 21 residues. CDR1 is TSWWSYY and CDR2 is QGS in the germline V gene. The CDR3 DNA reads as TGTGCTCTTGGGGACCCAGAGCTTTCCTACTCTACTGGGGAAGAGACCGGTAAACTCATCTTT. Residues: CALGDPELSYSTGEETGKLIF.

This clone was detected a few times. For this DNA, TCRdb reports the protein of a much larger clone, which diverges at residue 5, most likely from a read error; the protein presented here is translated directly from the DNA. The gene calls are TRDV1 and TRDJ1, with 7 bases that match TRDD3. Here the J gene was assigned by germline matching of the DNA, as TCRdb has none. The germline V gene has CDR1 TSWWSYY and CDR2 QGS. V was pared by 4 bases and J by 3 bases, with 23 bases of the junction left unmatched. The CDR3 extends over 20 amino acids. As DNA, the CDR3 is TGTGCTCTTGGGGGATGGGGGAGGTCCTGGGCCCGACTCAGAGCCGATAAACTCATCTTT. This sequence encodes CALGGWGRSWARLRADKLIF.